This T cell receptor (beta chain) was sequenced in a study of Graves' ophthalmopathy and Graves' hyperthyroidism. As the template, RNA transcripts were used to amplify TCR beta CDR3 regions. HTBI-primed RT-PCR formed the first round, and a multiplex PCR formed the second. TCRdb reanalysed the multiplex PCR reads using MiXCR and keeps one entry per CDR3 protein. The repertoire includes about 370,000 distinct CDR3 sequences, approximately 18% of them detected once, and 2.4% sits in the top ten. The authors enrolled newly diagnosed hyperthyroidism patients aged 18 to 65 with under 2 months' duration. The authors isolated PBMCs from approximately 10 ml of fresh peripheral blood. V shed 1 base and J shed 0 bases, with 4 bases lying between them. The germline V gene has CDR1 MDHEN and CDR2 SYDVKM. This CDR3 has 15 amino acids. Study-wide findings and caveats: Built on 13 signatures, a model told ophthalmopathy apart from stable hyperthyroidism with approximately 91% sensitivity and 75% to 82% specificity. Blood samples also showed most expanded thyroid clonotypes exceeding 0.001 frequency.

In this sample, this clonotype turned up many times. Antigen specificity is unknown. This sequence was found in an adult woman with stable Graves' hyperthyroidism. The specimen sequenced was peripheral blood. The chain combines TRBV28 with TRBJ1-6; D remains ambiguous. In DNA form, the CDR3 reads TGTGCCAGCAGTTTATTAACCTCCTATAATTCACCCCTCCACTTT. It yields the protein CASSLLTSYNSPLHF.